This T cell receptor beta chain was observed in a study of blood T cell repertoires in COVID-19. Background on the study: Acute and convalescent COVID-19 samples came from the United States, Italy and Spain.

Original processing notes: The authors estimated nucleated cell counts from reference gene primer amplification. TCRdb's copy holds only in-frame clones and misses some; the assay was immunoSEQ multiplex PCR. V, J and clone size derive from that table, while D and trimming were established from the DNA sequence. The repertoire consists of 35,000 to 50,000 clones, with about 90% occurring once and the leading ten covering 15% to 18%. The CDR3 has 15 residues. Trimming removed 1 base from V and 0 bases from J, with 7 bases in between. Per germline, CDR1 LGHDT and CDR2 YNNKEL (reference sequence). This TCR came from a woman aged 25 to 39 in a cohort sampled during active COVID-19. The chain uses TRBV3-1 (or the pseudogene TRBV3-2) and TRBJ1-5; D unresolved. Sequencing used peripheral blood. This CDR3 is CASSQGRNSNQPQHF. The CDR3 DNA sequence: TGTGCCAGCAGCCAAGGGAGAAATAGCAATCAGCCCCAGCATTTT.